This TCR beta chain was recorded in a study of blood T cell repertoires in COVID-19. Study summary: Some COVID-19 samples were acute and others convalescent; all came from the United States, Italy and Spain. T cells, B-cell-depleted T cells, or PBMCs supplied cDNA or gDNA.

This clone is a singleton in its sample. The ends lost 6 bases at V and 7 bases at J; junction bases unmatched: 8. Per germline, CDR1 ENHRY and CDR2 SYGVKD. The CDR3 length is 14 residues. Original handling: The authors estimated nucleated cell counts from reference gene primer amplification. The assay was immunoSEQ multiplex PCR, and TCRdb's table has in-frame clones only and misses some. V and J calls and clone size come straight from that table; D and trimming were deduced from the DNA. This sample has about 170,000 clones; around four fifths occur once, and the top ten carry about 20%. The TCR originated in a woman older than 75 with acute or convalescent COVID-19. The chain employs TRBV10-3 and TRBJ1-2, with 10 positions matching TRBD1. The sequenced sample was peripheral blood. The CDR3 loop reads CAIRYDRGRSGYTF. CDR3 sequence (DNA): TGTGCCATCAGGTATGACAGGGGGCGTTCTGGCTACACCTTC.